This passage covers 3 T cell receptor beta chains from one sample sequenced in a study of CD8+CD57+ T cells in acquired aplastic anemia. For CDR3 and TCR beta VDJ profiling, genomic DNA was the template used. TCRdb ran MiXCR on the reads and lists one entry per CDR3 protein. The sample has 250,000 to 300,000 distinct CDR3 sequences; approximately 57% are singletons. The material sequenced was sorted CD4+, CD8+, or CD8+CD57+ T cells (not recorded which) from PBMCs. The receptors shown here come from a human donor with severe aplastic anemia or a healthy control (not recorded which).

As for this clonotype: A junction end diverges from the germline sequence, so it may reflect a read error. The J gene is TRBJ2-7, the V gene TRBV29-1; 8 bases align to TRBD1. The CDR3 is 15 amino acids. Germline V gene sequence: CDR1 SQVTM, CDR2 ANQGSEA. The CDR3 coding sequence is TGCAGTGCTAGACCTAGGACAGGGTTGAACTACGAGCAGTATTTC. It codes for CSARPRTGLNYEQYF.

This CDR3 reads CASSAQGTTEAFF. The CDR3 region has the DNA TGTGCCAGTAGTGCACAGGGGACCACTGAAGCTTTCTTT. The chain is built from TRBV19 and TRBJ1-1; 7 bases align to TRBD1. V gave up 5 bases and J gave up 4 bases; unmatched junction bases: 4. Germline CDR1 reads LNHDA; CDR2 reads SQIVND (reference sequence). The CDR3 runs 13 residues. Full variable domain (missing parts from reference TRBV19 and TRBJ1-1): DGGITQSPKYLFRKEGQNVTLSCEQNLNHDAMYWYRQDPGQGLRLIYYSQIVNDFQKGDIAEGYSVSREKKESFPLTVTSAQKNPTAFYLCASSAQGTTEAFFGQGTRLTVV.

This clonotype was seen a few times. The chain couples TRBV7-3 to TRBJ2-5; 8 bases match TRBD2. With 2 bases clipped from V and 4 bases from J, the junction kept 9 bases outside the gene matches. Germline V gene sequence: CDR1 SGHTA, CDR2 FQGTGA. This CDR3 comprises 16 residues. CDR3 coding DNA: TGTGCCAGCAGCTTAGGGGGCACTAGCGGAGGAGAGACCCAGTACTTC. Translating it yields CASSLGGTSGGETQYF.